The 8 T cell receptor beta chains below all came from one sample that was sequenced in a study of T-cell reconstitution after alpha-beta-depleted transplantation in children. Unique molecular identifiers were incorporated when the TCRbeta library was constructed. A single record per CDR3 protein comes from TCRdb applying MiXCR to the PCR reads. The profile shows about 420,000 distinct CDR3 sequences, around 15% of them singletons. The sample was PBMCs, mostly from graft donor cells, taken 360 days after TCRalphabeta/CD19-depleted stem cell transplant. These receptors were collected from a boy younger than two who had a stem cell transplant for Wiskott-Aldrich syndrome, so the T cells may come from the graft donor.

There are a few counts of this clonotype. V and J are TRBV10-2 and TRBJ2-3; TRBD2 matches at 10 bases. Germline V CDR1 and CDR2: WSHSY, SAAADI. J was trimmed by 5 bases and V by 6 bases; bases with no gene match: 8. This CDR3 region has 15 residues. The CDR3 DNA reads TGCGCCAGCAGACTAGCGGGAAGTACCTTAGATACGCAGTATTTT. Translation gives CASRLAGSTLDTQYF.

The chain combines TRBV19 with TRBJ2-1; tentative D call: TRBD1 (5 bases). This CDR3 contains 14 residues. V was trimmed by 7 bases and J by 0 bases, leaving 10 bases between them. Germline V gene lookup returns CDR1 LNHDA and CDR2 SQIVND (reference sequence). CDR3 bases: TGTGCCAGTAATTACAGGTCCTCCTACAATGAGCAGTTCTTC. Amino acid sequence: CASNYRSSYNEQFF.

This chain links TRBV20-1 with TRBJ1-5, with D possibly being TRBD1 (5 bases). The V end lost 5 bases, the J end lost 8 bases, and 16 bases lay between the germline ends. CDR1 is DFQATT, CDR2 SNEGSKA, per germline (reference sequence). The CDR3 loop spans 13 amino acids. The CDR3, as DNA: TGCAGTGCTTTAAGACAGTCACGGGAGCCCCAGCATTTT. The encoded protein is CSALRQSREPQHF.

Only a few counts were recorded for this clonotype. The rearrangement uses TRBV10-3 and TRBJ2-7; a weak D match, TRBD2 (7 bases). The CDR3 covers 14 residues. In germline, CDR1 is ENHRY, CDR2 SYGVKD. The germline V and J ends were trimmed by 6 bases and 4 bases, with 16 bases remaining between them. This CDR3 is CAIRRAGARYEQYF. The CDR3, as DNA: TGTGCCATCAGGCGGGCGGGGGCAAGGTACGAGCAGTACTTC.

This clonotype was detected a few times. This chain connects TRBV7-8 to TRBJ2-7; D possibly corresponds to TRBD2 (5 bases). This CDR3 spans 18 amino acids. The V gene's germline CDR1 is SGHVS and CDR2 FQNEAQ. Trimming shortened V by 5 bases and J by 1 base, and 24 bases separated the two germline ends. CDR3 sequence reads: CASSRRAPILAFSYEQYF. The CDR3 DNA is TGTGCCAGCAGCCGAAGGGCACCGATCCTAGCCTTTTCCTACGAGCAGTACTTC.

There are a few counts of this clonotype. The CDR3 DNA reads TGTGCCACCAGTGACACCGGGACAGGGCCCTACAATGAGCAGTTCTTC. It yields the protein CATSDTGTGPYNEQFF. V and J are TRBV24-1 and TRBJ2-1; 9 bases align to TRBD1. V lost 4 bases and J lost 2; bases outside the gene matches: 5. Germline lookup yields CDR1 KGHDR and CDR2 SFDVKD. This CDR3 spans 16 amino acids.

The CDR3 here is CASSLGGASGIRFF. The CDR3 nucleotides read TGTGCCAGCAGCCTTGGAGGCGCCAGCGGTATAAGGTTCTTC. The chain joins TRBV5-4 to TRBJ2-1; D is perhaps TRBD2 (5 bases). The CDR3 runs 14 residues. Germline V gene sequence: CDR1 SGHNT, CDR2 YYREEE (reference sequence). V lost 4 bases and J 15 bases, leaving 23 bases between the germline ends.

CDR3 nucleotides: TGTGCCACCAGTCATGAAGGGCGCTCCTACAATGAGCAGTTCTTC. Protein product: CATSHEGRSYNEQFF. V gene TRBV24-1 combines with J gene TRBJ2-1; D remains ambiguous. CDR3 size: 15 residues. The V gene lost 6 bases and the J gene lost 0 bases, with 11 bases spanning the gap. Looked up from germline, CDR1 is KGHDR and CDR2 is SFDVKD.